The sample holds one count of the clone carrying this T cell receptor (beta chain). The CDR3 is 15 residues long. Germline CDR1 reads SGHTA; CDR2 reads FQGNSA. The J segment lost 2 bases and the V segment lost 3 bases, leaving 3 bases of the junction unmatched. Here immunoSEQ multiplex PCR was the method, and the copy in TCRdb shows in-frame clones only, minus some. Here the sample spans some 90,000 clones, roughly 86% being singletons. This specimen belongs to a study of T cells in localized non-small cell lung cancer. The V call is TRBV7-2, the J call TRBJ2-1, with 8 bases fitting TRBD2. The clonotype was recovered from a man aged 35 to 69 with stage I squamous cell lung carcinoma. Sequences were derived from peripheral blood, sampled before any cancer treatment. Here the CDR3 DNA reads TGTGCCAGCAGCTTCGGGGGGGCCCCCTACAATGAGCAGTTCTTC. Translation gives CASSFGGAPYNEQFF.